This TCR beta chain was retrieved from a study of blood T cells in healthy people across ages. Study-wide background: For every two T cells, template switching captured about one barcoded beta molecule. General study points: With age, beta diversity per million T cells declined roughly linearly, significantly by around 43.

In the case of this clonotype: Its antigen is undetermined.

The CDR3 loop spans 13 amino acids. Germline V gene lookup returns CDR1 MNHNS and CDR2 SASEGT. V was pared by 9 bases and J by 3 bases, with 14 bases between. Next came a second PCR, run for about 7 to 12 cycles, which used a sample-barcoded 5' primer along with a J-beta primer mix. From the 5' RACE reads, TCRdb called clonotypes with MiXCR, one entry per CDR3 protein. The sample has 1.5 million to 2 million distinct CDR3 sequences, roughly two fifths seen once. Those donating, healthy Caucasian individuals from Russia, were aged roughly 6 to 95. Approximately 9.4 milliliters was the volume of peripheral blood drawn from each donor.

This rearrangement joins TRBV6-1 to TRBJ1-1; D perhaps matches TRBD1 (5 bases). This receptor was obtained from a human donor in good health. Material: blood. This CDR3 reads CASASMGDTEAFF. In nucleotides, the CDR3 is TGTGCCAGTGCCTCAATGGGGGACACTGAAGCTTTCTTT.